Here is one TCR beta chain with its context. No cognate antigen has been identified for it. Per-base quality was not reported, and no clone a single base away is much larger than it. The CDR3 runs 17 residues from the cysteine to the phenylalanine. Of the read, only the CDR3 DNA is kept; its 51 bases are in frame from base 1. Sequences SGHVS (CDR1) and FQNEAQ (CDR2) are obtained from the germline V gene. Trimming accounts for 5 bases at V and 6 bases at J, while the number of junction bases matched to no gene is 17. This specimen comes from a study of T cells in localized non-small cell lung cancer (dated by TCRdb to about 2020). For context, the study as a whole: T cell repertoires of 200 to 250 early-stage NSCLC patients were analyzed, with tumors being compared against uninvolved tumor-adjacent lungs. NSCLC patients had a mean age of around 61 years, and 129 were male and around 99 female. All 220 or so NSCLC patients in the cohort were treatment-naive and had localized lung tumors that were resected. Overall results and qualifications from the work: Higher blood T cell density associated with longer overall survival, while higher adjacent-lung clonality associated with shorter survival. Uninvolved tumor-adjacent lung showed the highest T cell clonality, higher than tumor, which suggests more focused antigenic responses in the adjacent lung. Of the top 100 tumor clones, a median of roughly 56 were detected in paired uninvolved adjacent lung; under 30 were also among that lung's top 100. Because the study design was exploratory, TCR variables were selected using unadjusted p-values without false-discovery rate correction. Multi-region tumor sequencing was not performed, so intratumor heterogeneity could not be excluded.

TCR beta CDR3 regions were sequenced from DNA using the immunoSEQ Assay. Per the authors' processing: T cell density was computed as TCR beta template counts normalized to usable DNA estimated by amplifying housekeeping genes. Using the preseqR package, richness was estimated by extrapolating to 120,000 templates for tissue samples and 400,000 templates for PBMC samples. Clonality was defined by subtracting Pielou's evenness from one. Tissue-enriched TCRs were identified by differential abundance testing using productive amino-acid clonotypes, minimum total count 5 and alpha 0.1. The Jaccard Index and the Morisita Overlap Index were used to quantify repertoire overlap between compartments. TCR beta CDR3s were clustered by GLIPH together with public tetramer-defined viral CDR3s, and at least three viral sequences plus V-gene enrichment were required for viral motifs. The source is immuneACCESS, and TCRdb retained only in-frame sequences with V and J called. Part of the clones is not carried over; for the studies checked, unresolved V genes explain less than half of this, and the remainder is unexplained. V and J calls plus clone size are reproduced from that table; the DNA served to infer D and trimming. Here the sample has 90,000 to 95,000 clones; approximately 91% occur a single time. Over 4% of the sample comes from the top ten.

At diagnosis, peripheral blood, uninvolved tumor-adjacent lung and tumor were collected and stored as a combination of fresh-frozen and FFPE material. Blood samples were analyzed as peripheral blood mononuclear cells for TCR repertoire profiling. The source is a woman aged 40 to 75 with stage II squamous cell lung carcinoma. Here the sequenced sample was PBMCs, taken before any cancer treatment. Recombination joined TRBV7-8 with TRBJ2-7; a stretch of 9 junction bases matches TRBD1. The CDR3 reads CASSRSGQGLLWGEQYF. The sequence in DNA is TGTGCCAGCAGCCGATCGGGACAGGGCCTTCTGTGGGGCGAGCAGTACTTC.